Below, 11 T cell receptor beta chains from the same sample are listed, as sequenced in a study of identical twins. MiXCR, applied by TCRdb to the 5' RACE reads, yields one record per CDR3 protein. This sample has 500,000 to 650,000 distinct CDR3 sequences; 20% to 25% occur once, and the top ten carry 0.45% to 0.5%. These records were also assigned to another study, of yellow fever vaccine responses in identical twins.

The sequenced sample consisted of CD4+ T cells sorted from blood. The receptors shown here come from a woman in her late teens or twenties in good health.

In this sample, this clonotype turned up a few times. V and J are TRBV29-1 and TRBJ2-5; 10 bases agree with TRBD1. CDR3 length: 21 amino acids. Trimming took 3 bases from V and 5 from J; bases not matched to a gene: 27. CDR1 and CDR2 (germline): SQVTM, ANQGSEA. This chain's CDR3 is CSVDFSEPGQGPRTRLETQYF. The CDR3 bases are TGCAGCGTTGATTTTTCCGAGCCGGGACAGGGGCCTCGCACGCGCTTGGAGACCCAGTACTTC.

This clonotype occurred a few times. The CDR3 here is CASSLRGGVNEQFF. The CDR3 bases are TGTGCCAGCAGTTTGCGGGGGGGAGTCAATGAGCAGTTCTTC. V usage is TRBV28 and J usage is TRBJ2-1; 9 positions match TRBD2. V lost 3 bases to trimming and J lost 6 bases; unmatched junction nucleotides: 3. The CDR3 spans 14 residues. Germline V CDR1 and CDR2: MDHEN, SYDVKM.

The chain combines TRBV15 with TRBJ2-1; TRBD2 matches at 8 bases. The CDR3 is 16 amino acids. V lost 0 bases and J lost 7; bases outside the gene matches: 8. Germline CDR1 LNHNV, CDR2 YYDKDF (reference sequence). CDR3 residues: CATSRDGAGARNEQFF. CDR3 sequence (DNA): TGTGCCACCAGCAGAGATGGAGCGGGAGCTCGGAATGAGCAGTTCTTC.

The V call is TRBV19, the J call TRBJ2-4; D is undetermined. V was pared by 10 bases and J by 5 bases, with 18 bases between. The germline V gene has CDR1 LNHDA and CDR2 SQIVND (reference sequence). This CDR3 region has 14 residues. Written as DNA, the CDR3 is TGTGCCACCAGTAAGGACGTTTCGCAAAACATTCAGTACTTC. Translation gives CATSKDVSQNIQYF.

In this sample, this clonotype turned up a few times. The chain has TRBV4-1 and TRBJ2-1, with TRBD2 matching over 9 bases. With 1 base clipped from V and 1 base from J, the junction kept 8 bases outside the gene matches. The CDR3 totals 18 residues. The germline CDR1 and CDR2 sequences are MGHRA and YSYEKL. Written as DNA, the CDR3 is TGCGCCAGCAGCCAAGGGCTAGCGGGGACCTTATCCTACAATGAGCAGTTCTTC. Its protein product is CASSQGLAGTLSYNEQFF.

The chain joins TRBV20-1 to TRBJ1-5; D ambiguous. With 2 bases removed from V and 0 bases from J, the gap between germline ends came to 11 bases. There are 15 residues in the CDR3. CDR1 DFQATT and CDR2 SNEGSKA come from the germline V gene (reference sequence). The CDR3 DNA sequence: TGCAGTGCTAGACAGGCCGGAAATAGCAATCAGCCCCAGCATTTT. Its translation is CSARQAGNSNQPQHF.

The chain employs TRBV9 and TRBJ2-5; either TRBD1 or TRBD2 may fit D (5 bases each). V lost 4 bases, J lost 5 bases, and 18 bases lay in between. This CDR3 spans 15 amino acids. Germline CDR1 and CDR2: SGDLS and YYNGEE. Here the CDR3 reads CASSTRGTDGETQYF. The CDR3 DNA is TGTGCCAGCAGCACACGAGGGACGGATGGGGAGACCCAGTACTTC.

This clonotype was counted ten times or more. This chain connects TRBV11-2 to TRBJ2-3, with D perhaps TRBD2 (6 bases). CDR3 size: 13 residues. CDR1 and CDR2 (germline): SGHAT, FQNNGV. Trimming cost V 7 bases and J 7 bases, with 15 bases left between them. CDR3 DNA sequence: TGTGCCAGCATCTCCTCCGGGACTTATACGCAGTATTTT. Its translation: CASISSGTYTQYF.

The genes are TRBV16 and TRBJ1-2; D unresolved. CDR1 and CDR2 (germline): KGHSY, FQNENV. Trimming shortened V by 1 base and J by 3 bases, and 15 bases separated the two germline ends. The CDR3 has 16 amino acids. This CDR3 is CASSQFRAASHYGYTF. The CDR3 coding sequence is TGTGCCAGCAGCCAATTCCGAGCCGCCAGCCACTATGGCTACACCTTC.

The rearrangement uses TRBV24-1 and TRBJ2-1, with 11 bases aligning to TRBD2. CDR1 and CDR2 from the germline V gene are KGHDR and SFDVKD. The CDR3 has 15 residues. The trim removed 5 bases at V and 7 bases at J, leaving 6 bases unmatched. The CDR3 region is CATSGGSGRVNEQFF. In DNA form, the CDR3 reads TGTGCCACCAGTGGGGGTAGCGGGAGGGTTAATGAGCAGTTCTTC.

This chain links TRBV12-3 or TRBV12-4 with TRBJ1-2; no clear D gene. This CDR3 is built from 13 residues. V lost 5 bases and J lost 5, with 12 bases in between. The CDR3 sequence is CASSVRILYGYTF. In DNA form, the CDR3 reads TGTGCCAGCAGTGTTAGGATCCTGTATGGCTACACCTTC.